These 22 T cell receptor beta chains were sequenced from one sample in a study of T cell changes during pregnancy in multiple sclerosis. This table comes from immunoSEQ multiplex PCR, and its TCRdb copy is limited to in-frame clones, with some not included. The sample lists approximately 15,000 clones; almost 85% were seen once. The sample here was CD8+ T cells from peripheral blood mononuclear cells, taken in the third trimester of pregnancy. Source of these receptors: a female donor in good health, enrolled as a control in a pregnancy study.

The CDR3 bases are TGTGCCAGCAGCCTAGGACAGGGGACCCTATTGGGGGAGCAGTTCTTC. The encoded protein is CASSLGQGTLLGEQFF. The V call is TRBV14, the J call TRBJ2-1; 9 bases are shared with TRBD1. J was trimmed by 10 bases and V by 4 bases; bases with no gene match: 14. The CDR3 runs 16 residues. The germline V gene has CDR1 SGHDN and CDR2 FVKESK.

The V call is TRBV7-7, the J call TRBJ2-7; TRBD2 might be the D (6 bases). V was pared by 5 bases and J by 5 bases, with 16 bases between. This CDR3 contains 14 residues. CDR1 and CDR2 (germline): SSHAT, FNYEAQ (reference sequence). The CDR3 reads CASSAGGAGNEQYF. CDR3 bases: TGTGCCAGCAGCGCCGGGGGTGCAGGAAACGAGCAGTACTTC.

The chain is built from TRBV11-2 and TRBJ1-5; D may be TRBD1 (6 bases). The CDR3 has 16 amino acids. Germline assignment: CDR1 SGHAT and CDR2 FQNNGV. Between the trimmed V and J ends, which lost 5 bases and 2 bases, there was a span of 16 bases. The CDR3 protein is CASSLTHRARNQPQHF. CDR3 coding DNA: TGTGCCAGCAGCCTCACCCACAGGGCTCGCAATCAGCCCCAGCATTTT.

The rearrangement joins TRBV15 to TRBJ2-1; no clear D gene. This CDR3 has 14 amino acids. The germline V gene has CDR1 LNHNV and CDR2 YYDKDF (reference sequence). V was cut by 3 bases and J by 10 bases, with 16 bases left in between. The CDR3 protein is CATSSRRLHLEQFF. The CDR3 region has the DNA TGTGCCACCAGCAGTCGGCGACTCCATCTCGAGCAGTTCTTC.

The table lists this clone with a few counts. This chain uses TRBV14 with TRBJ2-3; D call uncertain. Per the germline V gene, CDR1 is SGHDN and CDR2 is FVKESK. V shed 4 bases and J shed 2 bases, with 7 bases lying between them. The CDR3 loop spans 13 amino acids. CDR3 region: CASSLVNTDTQYF. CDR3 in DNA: TGTGCCAGCAGCCTAGTAAACACAGATACGCAGTATTTT. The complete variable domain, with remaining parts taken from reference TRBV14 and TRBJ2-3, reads EAGVTQFPSHSVIEKGQTVTLRCDPISGHDNLYWYRRVMGKEIKFLLHFVKESKQDESGMPNNRFLAERTGGTYSTLKVQPAELEDSGVYFCASSLVNTDTQYFGPGTRLTVL.

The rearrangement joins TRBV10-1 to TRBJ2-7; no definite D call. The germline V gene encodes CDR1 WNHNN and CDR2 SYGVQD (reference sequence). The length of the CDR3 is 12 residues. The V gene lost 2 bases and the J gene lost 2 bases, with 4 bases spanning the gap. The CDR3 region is CASSEGAYEQYF. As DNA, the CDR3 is TGCGCCAGCAGTGAGGGAGCCTACGAGCAGTACTTC.

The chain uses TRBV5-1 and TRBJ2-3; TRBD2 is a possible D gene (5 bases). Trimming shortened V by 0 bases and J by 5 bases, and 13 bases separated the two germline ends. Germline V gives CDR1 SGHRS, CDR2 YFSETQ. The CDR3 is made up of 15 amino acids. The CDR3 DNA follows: TGCGCCAGCAGCTTGGTCCCTAGCAAGGTAGATACGCAGTATTTT. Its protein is CASSLVPSKVDTQYF.

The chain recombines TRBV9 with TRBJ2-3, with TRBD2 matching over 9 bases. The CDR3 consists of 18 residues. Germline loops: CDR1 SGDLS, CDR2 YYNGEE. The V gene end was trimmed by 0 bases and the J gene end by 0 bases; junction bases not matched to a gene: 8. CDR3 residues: CASSVDAGGRSSTDTQYF. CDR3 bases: TGTGCCAGCAGCGTAGATGCGGGGGGGAGATCTAGCACAGATACGCAGTATTTT.

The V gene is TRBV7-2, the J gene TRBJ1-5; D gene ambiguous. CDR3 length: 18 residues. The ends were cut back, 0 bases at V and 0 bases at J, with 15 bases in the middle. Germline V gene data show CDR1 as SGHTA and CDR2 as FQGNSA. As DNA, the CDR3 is TGTGCCAGCAGCTTAGCGATGGCCAGGTCCTATAGCAATCAGCCCCAGCATTTT. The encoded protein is CASSLAMARSYSNQPQHF. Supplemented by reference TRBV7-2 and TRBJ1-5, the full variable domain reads GAGVSQSPSNKVTEKGKDVELRCDPISGHTALYWYRQSLGQGLEFLIYFQGNSAPDKSGLPSDRFSAERTGGSVSTLTIQRTQQEDSAVYLCASSLAMARSYSNQPQHFGDGTRLSIL.

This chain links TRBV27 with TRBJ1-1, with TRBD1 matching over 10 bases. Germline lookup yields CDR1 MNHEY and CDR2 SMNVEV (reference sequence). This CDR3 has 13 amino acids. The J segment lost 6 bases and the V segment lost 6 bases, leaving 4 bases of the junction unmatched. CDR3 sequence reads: CASSPTGGPEAFF. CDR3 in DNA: TGTGCCAGCAGCCCGACAGGGGGCCCTGAAGCTTTCTTT.

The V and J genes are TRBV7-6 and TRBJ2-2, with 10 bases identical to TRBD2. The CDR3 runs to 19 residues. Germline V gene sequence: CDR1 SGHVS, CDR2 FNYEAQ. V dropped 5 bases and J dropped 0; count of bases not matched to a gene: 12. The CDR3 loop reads CASSLQSVAGGPNTGELFF. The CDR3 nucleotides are TGTGCCAGCAGCCTCCAGTCGGTAGCGGGGGGCCCGAACACCGGGGAGCTGTTTTTT. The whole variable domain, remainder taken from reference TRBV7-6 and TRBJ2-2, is GAGVSQSPRYKVTKRGQDVALRCDPISGHVSLYWYRQALGQGPEFLTYFNYEAQQDKSGLPNDRFSAERPEGSISTLTIQRTEQRDSAMYRCASSLQSVAGGPNTGELFFGEGSRLTVL.

The CDR3 sequence: CASSPTSGYEQYF. CDR3 DNA: TGTGCCAGCAGCCCGACTAGCGGCTACGAGCAGTACTTC. The chain links TRBV5-4 to TRBJ2-7, with 9 bases matching TRBD2. V lost 4 bases to trimming and J lost 3 bases; unmatched junction nucleotides: 2. This CDR3 comprises 13 residues. The germline V gene encodes CDR1 SGHNT and CDR2 YYREEE (reference sequence).

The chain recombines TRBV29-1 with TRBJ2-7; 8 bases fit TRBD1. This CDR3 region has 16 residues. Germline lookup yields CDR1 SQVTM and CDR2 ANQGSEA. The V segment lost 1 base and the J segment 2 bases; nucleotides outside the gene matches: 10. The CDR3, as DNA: TGCAGCGTTGAAGGCCATCCATCGACAGGGGCCTACGAGCAGTACTTC. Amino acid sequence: CSVEGHPSTGAYEQYF.

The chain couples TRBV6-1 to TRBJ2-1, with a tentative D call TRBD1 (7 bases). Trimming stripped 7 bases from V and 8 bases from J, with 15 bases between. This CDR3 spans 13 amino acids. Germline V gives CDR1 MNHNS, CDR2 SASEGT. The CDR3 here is CASKSTGEDEQFF. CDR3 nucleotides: TGTGCCAGCAAATCAACAGGGGAGGATGAGCAGTTCTTC.

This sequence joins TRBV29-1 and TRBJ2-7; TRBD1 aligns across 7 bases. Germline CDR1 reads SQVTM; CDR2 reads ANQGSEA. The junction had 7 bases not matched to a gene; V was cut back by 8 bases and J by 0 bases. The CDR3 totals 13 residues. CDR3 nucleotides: TGCAGCTACAGGGGCAGTAGCTCCTACGAGCAGTACTTC. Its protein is CSYRGSSSYEQYF.

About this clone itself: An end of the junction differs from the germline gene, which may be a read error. CDR3: CASSRIRTSGADLIF. Here the CDR3 DNA reads TGTGCCAGCAGCCGGATACGGACTAGCGGGGCCGACTTGATCTTC. The chain carries TRBV7-6 and TRBJ2-1, with TRBD2 matching 12 bases. This CDR3 is 15 amino acids long. Germline-derived CDR1 and CDR2 are SGHVS and FNYEAQ. Full variable domain (missing parts from reference TRBV7-6 and TRBJ2-1): GAGVSQSPRYKVTKRGQDVALRCDPISGHVSLYWYRQALGQGPEFLTYFNYEAQQDKSGLPNDRFSAERPEGSISTLTIQRTEQRDSAMYRCASSRIRTSGADLIFGPGTRLTVL.

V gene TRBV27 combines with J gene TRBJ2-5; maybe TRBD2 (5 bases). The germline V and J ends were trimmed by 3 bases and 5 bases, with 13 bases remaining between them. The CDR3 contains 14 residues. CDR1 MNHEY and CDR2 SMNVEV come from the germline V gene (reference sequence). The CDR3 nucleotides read TGTGCCAGCAGTTTTCGGTCCCGAGGGGAGACCCAGTACTTC. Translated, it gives CASSFRSRGETQYF.

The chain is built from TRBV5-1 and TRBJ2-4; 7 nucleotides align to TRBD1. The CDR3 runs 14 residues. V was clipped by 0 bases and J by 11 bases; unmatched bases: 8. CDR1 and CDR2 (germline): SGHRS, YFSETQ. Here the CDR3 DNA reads TGCGCCAGCAGCTTGGGGGACAGACCCAACGTTCAGTACTTC. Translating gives CASSLGDRPNVQYF.

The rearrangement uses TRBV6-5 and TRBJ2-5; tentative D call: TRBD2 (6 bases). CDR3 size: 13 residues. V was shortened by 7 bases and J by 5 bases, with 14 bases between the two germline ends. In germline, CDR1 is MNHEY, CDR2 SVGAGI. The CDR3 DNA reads TGTGCCAGCACCAGGCGAGGAGGGGAGACCCAGTACTTC. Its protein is CASTRRGGETQYF.

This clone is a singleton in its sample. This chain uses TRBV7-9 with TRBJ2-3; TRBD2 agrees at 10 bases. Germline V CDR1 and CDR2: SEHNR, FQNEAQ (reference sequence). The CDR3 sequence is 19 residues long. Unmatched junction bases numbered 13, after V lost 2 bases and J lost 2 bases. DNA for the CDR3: TGTGCCAGCAGCTTACCAAAACGGACTAGCGGTTATGACACAGATACGCAGTATTTT. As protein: CASSLPKRTSGYDTDTQYF.

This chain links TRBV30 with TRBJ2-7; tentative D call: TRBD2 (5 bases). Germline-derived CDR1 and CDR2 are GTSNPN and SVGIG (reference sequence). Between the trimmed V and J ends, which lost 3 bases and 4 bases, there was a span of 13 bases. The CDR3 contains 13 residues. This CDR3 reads CAWRIRGSYEQYF. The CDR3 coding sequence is TGTGCCTGGAGGATTCGGGGTAGTTACGAGCAGTACTTC.

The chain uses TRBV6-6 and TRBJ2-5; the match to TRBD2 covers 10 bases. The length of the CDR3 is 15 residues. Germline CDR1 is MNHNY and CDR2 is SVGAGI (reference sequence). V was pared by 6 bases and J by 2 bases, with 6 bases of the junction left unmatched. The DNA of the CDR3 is TGTGCCAGCAGCCTCCCGACTAGCGGGCAAGAGACCCAGTACTTC. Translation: CASSLPTSGQETQYF.